A single sample gave rise to the 14 T cell receptor beta chains below, sequenced in a study of blood T cell repertoires in COVID-19. TCRdb keeps only in-frame clones here, not all; method: immunoSEQ multiplex PCR. The table has about 130,000 clones, almost 85% seen once. What was sequenced was peripheral blood. The receptors derive from a woman under 40 who had recovered from COVID-19.

The chain uses TRBV2 and TRBJ1-5, with TRBD1 matching 7 bases. This CDR3 has 15 amino acids. The V segment lost 6 bases and the J segment 4 bases; nucleotides outside the gene matches: 9. The germline V gene encodes CDR1 SNHLY and CDR2 FYNNEI. CDR3 amino acids: CASSMWTGQNQPQHF. The CDR3 region has the DNA TGTGCCAGCAGCATGTGGACAGGACAAAATCAGCCCCAGCATTTT.

V gene TRBV19 combines with J gene TRBJ2-1; D might be TRBD1 (6 bases). With 4 bases removed from V and 2 bases from J, the gap between germline ends came to 9 bases. CDR1 is LNHDA, CDR2 SQIVND, per germline (reference sequence). The CDR3 spans 14 residues. This CDR3 reads CASSNRATYNEQFF. CDR3 nucleotide sequence: TGTGCCAGTAGTAACAGGGCTACCTACAATGAGCAGTTCTTC.

This chain uses TRBV11-1 with TRBJ2-5, with TRBD2 matching over 8 bases. Germline CDR1 and CDR2: SGHAT and FQDESV (reference sequence). The CDR3 is 14 residues long. V lost 2 bases to trimming and J lost 5 bases; unmatched junction nucleotides: 4. In DNA, the CDR3 is TGTGCCAGCAGCTTAACTAGCGGCTTGGAGACCCAGTACTTC. Its translation: CASSLTSGLETQYF.

This clone was picked up one time. The genes are TRBV6-1 and TRBJ1-1, with D perhaps matching TRBD1 (6 bases). The CDR3 length is 15 residues. Trimming removed 2 bases from V and 8 bases from J, with 18 bases in between. CDR1 and CDR2 (germline): MNHNS, SASEGT. The DNA for the CDR3 is TGTGCCAGCAGTGAACCTTTTGCGTGGGGGCAGGAAGCTTTCTTT. Residues: CASSEPFAWGQEAFF.

This chain's CDR3 is CASLRGSGANVLTF. CDR3 bases: TGTGCCAGTTTGCGGGGTTCCGGGGCCAACGTCCTGACTTTC. The chain combines TRBV19 with TRBJ2-6; TRBD2 is a possible D gene (6 bases). The CDR3 sequence is 14 residues long. Germline values: CDR1 LNHDA, CDR2 SQIVND (reference sequence). V was clipped by 8 bases and J by 4 bases, with 12 bases between them.

This clone was counted at least ten times. Here the CDR3 reads CAWSTSLWRVDGYTF. Here the CDR3 DNA reads TGTGCCTGGAGTACCTCGCTCTGGAGGGTGGATGGCTACACCTTC. This chain connects TRBV30 to TRBJ1-2; D not certain. Trimming left V 2 bases short and J 6 bases short, with 19 bases between. This CDR3 comprises 15 residues. Germline V gene sequence: CDR1 GTSNPN, CDR2 SVGIG (reference sequence).

The V and J genes are TRBV6-5 and TRBJ1-2; maybe TRBD1 (6 bases). Between the trimmed V and J ends, which lost 3 bases and 6 bases, there was a span of 14 bases. Germline CDR1 is MNHEY and CDR2 is SVGAGI. This CDR3 region has 14 residues. The CDR3 loop is CASSYFGQSDGYTF. DNA for the CDR3: TGTGCCAGCAGTTATTTCGGACAGAGTGATGGCTACACCTTC.

The genes are TRBV10-2 and TRBJ1-5; D unclear. The V end lost 3 bases, the J end lost 5 bases, and 11 bases lay between the germline ends. CDR1 WSHSY and CDR2 SAAADI come from the germline V gene. The CDR3 runs 14 residues. The CDR3 loop reads CASSDEFQDQPQHF. Here the CDR3 DNA reads TGCGCCAGCAGTGACGAGTTTCAGGATCAGCCCCAGCATTTT.

The chain couples TRBV5-4 to TRBJ1-2, with 9 bases matching TRBD1. This CDR3 is 15 amino acids long. Germline CDR1 and CDR2: SGHNT and YYREEE (reference sequence). Losses at the gene ends were 7 bases for V and 6 bases for J; bases not matched to a gene: 13. CDR3 bases: TGTGCCAGCTTCGGGGATGAACAGGGGGCGAATGGCTACACCTTC. It is translated as CASFGDEQGANGYTF.

This sequence joins TRBV7-9 and TRBJ1-2; D is unclear. The V and J ends lost 2 bases and 3 bases respectively, with 10 bases between them. The CDR3 is 14 amino acids. The germline V gene has CDR1 SEHNR and CDR2 FQNEAQ (reference sequence). CDR3 in amino acids: CASSLTRDDYGYTF. In DNA, the CDR3 is TGTGCCAGCAGCTTAACGCGGGATGACTATGGCTACACCTTC.

V is TRBV7-9 and J is TRBJ1-4; 7 positions agree with TRBD1. Germline assignment: CDR1 SEHNR and CDR2 FQNEAQ (reference sequence). V gave up 2 bases and J gave up 5 bases; unmatched junction bases: 2. This CDR3 is built from 14 residues. The CDR3 spells CASSLPGGNEKLFF. CDR3 bases: TGTGCCAGCAGCTTACCAGGGGGAAATGAAAAACTGTTTTTT. Drawing the rest from reference TRBV7-9 and TRBJ1-4, the complete variable domain is DTGVSQNPRHKITKRGQNVTFRCDPISEHNRLYWYRQTLGQGPEFLTYFQNEAQLEKSRLLSDRFSAERPKGSFSTLEIQRTEQGDSAMYLCASSLPGGNEKLFFGSGTQLSVL.

The V gene is TRBV14, the J gene TRBJ1-1; D uncertain. The V gene's germline CDR1 is SGHDN and CDR2 FVKESK. The ends were cut back, 1 base at V and 3 bases at J, with 6 bases in the middle. CDR3 size: 13 residues. The CDR3 DNA reads as TGTGCCAGCAGCCAAGGGCGGGACACTGAAGCTTTCTTT. It is translated as CASSQGRDTEAFF.

The CDR3 is CASSQDPPGQGHNEQFF. CDR3 nucleotides: TGCGCCAGCAGCCAAGACCCTCCGGGACAGGGGCACAATGAGCAGTTCTTC. The chain couples TRBV4-1 to TRBJ2-1, with TRBD1 matching 10 bases. The length of the CDR3 is 17 residues. In germline, CDR1 is MGHRA, CDR2 YSYEKL. With V trimmed by 0 bases and J by 5 bases, 7 bases remained unmatched.

CDR3 loop: CASLSGSSYNEQFF. In nucleotides, the CDR3 is TGTGCCAGCCTTAGCGGGAGCTCCTACAATGAGCAGTTCTTC. The chain carries TRBV27 and TRBJ2-1; 9 bases agree with TRBD2. Germline values: CDR1 MNHEY, CDR2 SMNVEV (reference sequence). The CDR3 has 14 amino acids. The junction had 2 bases not matched to a gene; V was cut back by 8 bases and J by 0 bases.